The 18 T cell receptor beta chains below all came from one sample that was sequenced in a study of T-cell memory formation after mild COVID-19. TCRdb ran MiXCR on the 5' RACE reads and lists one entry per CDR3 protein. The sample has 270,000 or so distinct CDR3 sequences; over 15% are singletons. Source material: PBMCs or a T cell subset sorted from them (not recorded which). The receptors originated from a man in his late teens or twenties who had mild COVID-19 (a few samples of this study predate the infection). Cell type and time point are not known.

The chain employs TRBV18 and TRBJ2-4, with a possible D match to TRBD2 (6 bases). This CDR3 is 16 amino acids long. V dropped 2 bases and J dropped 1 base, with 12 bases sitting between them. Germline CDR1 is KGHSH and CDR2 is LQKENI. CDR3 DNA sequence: TGTGCCAGCTCACCAAGGGACTTTGAGGCCAAAAACATTCAGTACTTC. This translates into CASSPRDFEAKNIQYF.

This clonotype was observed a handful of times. The CDR3 DNA is TGTGCCAGCAGCTTAGGGGATTCAGATACGCAGTATTTT. Translated: CASSLGDSDTQYF. The V gene is TRBV7-3, the J gene TRBJ2-3, with no clear D. The germline V gene encodes CDR1 SGHTA and CDR2 FQGTGA. V lost 2 bases and J lost 4, with 7 bases in between. This CDR3 spans 13 amino acids.

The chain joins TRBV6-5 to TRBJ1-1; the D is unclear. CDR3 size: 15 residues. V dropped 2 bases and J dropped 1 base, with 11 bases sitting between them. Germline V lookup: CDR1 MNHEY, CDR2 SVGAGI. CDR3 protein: CASSYNGLSNTEAFF. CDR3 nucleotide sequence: TGTGCCAGCAGTTACAACGGGTTATCGAACACTGAAGCTTTCTTT.

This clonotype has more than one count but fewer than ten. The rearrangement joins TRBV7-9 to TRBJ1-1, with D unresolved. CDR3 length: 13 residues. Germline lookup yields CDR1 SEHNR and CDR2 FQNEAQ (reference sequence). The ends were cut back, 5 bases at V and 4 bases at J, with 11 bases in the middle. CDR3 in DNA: TGTGCCAGCAGCCCAGTCCTGAGCACTGAAGCTTTCTTT. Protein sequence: CASSPVLSTEAFF.

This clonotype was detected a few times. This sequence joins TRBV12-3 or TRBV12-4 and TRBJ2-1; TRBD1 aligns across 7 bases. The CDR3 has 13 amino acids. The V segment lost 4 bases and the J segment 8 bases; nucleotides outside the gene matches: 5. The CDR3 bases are TGTGCCAGCAGTTCACAGGGGAACCATGAGCAGTTCTTC. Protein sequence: CASSSQGNHEQFF.

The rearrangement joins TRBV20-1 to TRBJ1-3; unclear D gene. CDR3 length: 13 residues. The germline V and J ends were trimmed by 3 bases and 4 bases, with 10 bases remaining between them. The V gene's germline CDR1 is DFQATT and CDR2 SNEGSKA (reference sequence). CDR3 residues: CSASWVSGNTIYF. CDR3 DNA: TGCAGTGCTAGCTGGGTCAGCGGAAACACCATATATTTT.

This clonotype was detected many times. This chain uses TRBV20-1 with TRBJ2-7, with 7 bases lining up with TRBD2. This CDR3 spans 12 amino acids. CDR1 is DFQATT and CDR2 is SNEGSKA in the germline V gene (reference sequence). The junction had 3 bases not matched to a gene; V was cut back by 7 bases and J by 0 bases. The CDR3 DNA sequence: TGCAGTGTTATAGCGGGCTCCTACGAGCAGTACTTC. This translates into CSVIAGSYEQYF.

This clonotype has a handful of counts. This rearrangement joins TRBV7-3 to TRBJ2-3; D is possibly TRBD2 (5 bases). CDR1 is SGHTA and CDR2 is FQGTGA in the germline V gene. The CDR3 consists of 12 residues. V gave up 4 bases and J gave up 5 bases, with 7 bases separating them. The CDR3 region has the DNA TGTGCCAGCAGCTCGGGGAGAGATACGCAGTATTTT. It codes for CASSSGRDTQYF.

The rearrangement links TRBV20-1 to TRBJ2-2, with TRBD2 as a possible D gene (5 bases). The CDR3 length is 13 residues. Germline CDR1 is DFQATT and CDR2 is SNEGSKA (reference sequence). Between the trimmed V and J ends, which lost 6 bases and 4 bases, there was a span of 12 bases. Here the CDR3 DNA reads TGCAGTGCCCCTATGGACTTCACCGGGGAGCTGTTTTTT. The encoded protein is CSAPMDFTGELFF.

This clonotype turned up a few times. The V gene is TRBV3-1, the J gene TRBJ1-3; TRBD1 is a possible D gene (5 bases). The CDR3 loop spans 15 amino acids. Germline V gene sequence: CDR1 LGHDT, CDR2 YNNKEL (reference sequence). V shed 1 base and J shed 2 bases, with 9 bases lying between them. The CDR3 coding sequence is TGTGCCAGCAGCCAAGCGGGGACGCCTGGAAACACCATATATTTT. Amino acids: CASSQAGTPGNTIYF.

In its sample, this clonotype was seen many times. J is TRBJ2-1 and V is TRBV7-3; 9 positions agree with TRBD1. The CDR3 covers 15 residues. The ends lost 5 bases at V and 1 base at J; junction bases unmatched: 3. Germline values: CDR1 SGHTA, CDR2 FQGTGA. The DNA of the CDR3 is TGTGCCAGCAGCCTGGACAGGGGATCCTACAATGAGCAGTTCTTC. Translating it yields CASSLDRGSYNEQFF.

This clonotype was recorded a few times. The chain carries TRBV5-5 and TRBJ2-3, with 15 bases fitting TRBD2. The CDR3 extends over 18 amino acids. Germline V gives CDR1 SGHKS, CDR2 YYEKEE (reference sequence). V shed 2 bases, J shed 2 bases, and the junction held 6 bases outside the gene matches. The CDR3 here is CASSFPGTSGGSTDTQYF. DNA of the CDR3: TGTGCCAGCAGCTTTCCCGGGACTAGCGGGGGGTCCACAGATACGCAGTATTTT.

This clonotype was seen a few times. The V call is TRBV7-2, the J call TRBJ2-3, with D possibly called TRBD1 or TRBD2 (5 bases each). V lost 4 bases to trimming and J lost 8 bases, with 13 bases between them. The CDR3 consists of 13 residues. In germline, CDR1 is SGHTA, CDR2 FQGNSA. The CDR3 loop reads CASSSLGVGTQYF. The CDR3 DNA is TGTGCCAGCAGCTCCTTGGGGGTGGGTACGCAGTATTTT.

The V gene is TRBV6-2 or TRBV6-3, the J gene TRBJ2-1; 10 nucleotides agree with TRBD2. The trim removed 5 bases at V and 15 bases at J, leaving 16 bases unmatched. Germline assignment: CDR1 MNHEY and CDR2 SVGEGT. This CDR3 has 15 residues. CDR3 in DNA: TGTGCCAGCAGTGACCCGACTAGCGGGTCGGTTAAGCCGTTCTTC. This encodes CASSDPTSGSVKPFF.

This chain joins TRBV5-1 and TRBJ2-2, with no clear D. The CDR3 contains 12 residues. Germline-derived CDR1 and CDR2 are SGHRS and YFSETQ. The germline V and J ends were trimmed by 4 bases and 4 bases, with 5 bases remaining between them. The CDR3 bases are TGCGCCAGCAGCAGCCCCACCGGGGAGCTGTTTTTT. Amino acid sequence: CASSSPTGELFF.

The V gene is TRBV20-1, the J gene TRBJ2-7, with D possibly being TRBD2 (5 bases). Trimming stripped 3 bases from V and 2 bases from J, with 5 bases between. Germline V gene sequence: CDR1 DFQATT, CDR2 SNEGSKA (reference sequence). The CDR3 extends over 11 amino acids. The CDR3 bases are TGCAGTGCTAGCGGGACCTACGAGCAGTACTTC. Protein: CSASGTYEQYF.

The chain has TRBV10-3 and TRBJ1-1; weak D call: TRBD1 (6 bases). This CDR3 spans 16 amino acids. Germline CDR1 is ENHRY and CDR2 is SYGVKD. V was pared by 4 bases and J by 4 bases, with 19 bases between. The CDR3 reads CAISGRTGSNPTEAFF. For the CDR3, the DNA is TGTGCCATCAGTGGTAGAACAGGGAGCAATCCCACTGAAGCTTTCTTT.

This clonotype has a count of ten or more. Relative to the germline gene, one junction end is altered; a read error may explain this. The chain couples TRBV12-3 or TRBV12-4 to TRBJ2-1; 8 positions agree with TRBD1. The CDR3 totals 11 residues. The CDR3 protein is CASTMTGVSDF. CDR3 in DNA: TGTGCCAGCACGATGACAGGGGTCTCTGACTTC.